This TCR beta chain derives from a study of cytomegalovirus exposure and HLA in healthy donors. The PCR used 60 Vbeta and 13 Jbeta primers. TCRdb's table, derived via immunoSEQ multiplex PCR, lists solely in-frame clones and lacks some. Found here are under 200,000 clones, about 81% of them singletons; the top ten hold roughly 2.1%. The CDR3 is 13 amino acids. Trimming took off 5 bases at V and 7 bases at J, with 12 bases between the two ends. Germline loops: CDR1 MDHEN, CDR2 SYDVKM. The sample comprised PBMCs. The sequence came from a woman under 30 in good health and CMV-seropositive. This sequence joins TRBV28 and TRBJ2-4; D possibly corresponds to TRBD1 (6 bases). CDR3 sequence reads: CASSPRTVNIQYF. The CDR3 coding sequence is TGTGCCAGCAGTCCGAGGACAGTCAACATTCAGTACTTC.